The 27 T cell receptor beta chains listed next were all sequenced from one sample in a study of radiation and T cells in renal cell carcinoma. Time point denoted: blood 2 weeks post-SBRT. Specified treatment: 15 Gy SBRT to primary tumor, nephrectomy 4 weeks later. Generated by immunoSEQ multiplex PCR, the TCRdb table keeps only in-frame clones and is missing some. The sample contains about 130,000 clones, 88% of which appear only once. The source was blood, collected from a patient whose treatment included radiotherapy and nephrectomy. These receptors originate from a woman aged 70-85 years with renal cell carcinoma.

A note on this clone: An end of the junction differs from the germline gene, which may be a read error. V gene TRBV5-1 combines with J gene TRBJ2-7; D is unclear. Germline CDR1 SGHRS, CDR2 YFSETQ. This CDR3 is built from 12 residues. The CDR3 sequence is CASSFNSDEQYF. The CDR3 nucleotides read TGCGCCAGCAGCTTTAACTCCGACGAGCAGTACTTC.

This clone showed up just once. The CDR3 DNA is TGTGCCAGCCGTGCCGGGACAGGGGGCGCAGATACGCAGTATTTT. This codes for CASRAGTGGADTQYF. The V call is TRBV7-9, the J call TRBJ2-3; 12 nucleotides match TRBD1. The J segment lost 4 bases and the V segment lost 8 bases, leaving 7 bases of the junction unmatched. CDR3 length equals 15 residues. Per germline, CDR1 SEHNR and CDR2 FQNEAQ (reference sequence). Using reference TRBV7-9 and TRBJ2-3 for the parts outside the CDR3, the full variable domain is DTGVSQNPRHKITKRGQNVTFRCDPISEHNRLYWYRQTLGQGPEFLTYFQNEAQLEKSRLLSDRFSAERPKGSFSTLEIQRTEQGDSAMYLCASRAGTGGADTQYFGPGTRLTVL.

The chain carries TRBV5-4 and TRBJ2-7; perhaps TRBD2 as D (6 bases). Germline V CDR1 and CDR2: SGHNT, YYREEE (reference sequence). V lost 4 bases and J 2 bases, leaving 13 bases between the germline ends. The CDR3 runs to 14 residues. The CDR3 bases are TGTGCCAGCAGCATGGGACTTGCCGCCTACGAGCAGTACTTC. Translation gives CASSMGLAAYEQYF.

V usage is TRBV9 and J usage is TRBJ1-2; D unresolved. The CDR3 has 11 amino acids. V was trimmed by 4 bases and J by 6 bases, leaving 7 bases between them. CDR1 and CDR2 (germline): SGDLS, YYNGEE. CDR3 residues: CASSPSNGYTF. DNA for the CDR3: TGTGCCAGCAGCCCCTCTAATGGCTACACCTTC. The full variable domain, completed using reference TRBV9 and TRBJ1-2, is DSGVTQTPKHLITATGQRVTLRCSPRSGDLSVYWYQQSLDQGLQFLIQYYNGEERAKGNILERFSAQQFPDLHSELNLSSLELGDSALYFCASSPSNGYTFGSGTRLTVV.

In its sample, this clone was seen once. The chain is built from TRBV7-5 and TRBJ2-2; no DNA check was done on the table's D call, TRBD2. TRBV7-5 is reported as a pseudogene. This CDR3 has 17 amino acids. The CDR3 coding sequence is TGTGCCAGCCAGAGGCCCTATGCGGGACTCAACACCGGGGAGCTGTTTTTT. Protein: CASQRPYAGLNTGELFF.

J is TRBJ2-2 and V is TRBV9; TRBD1 might be the D (6 bases). Trimming pared 2 bases from V and 4 bases from J, leaving 12 bases between. The CDR3 is 15 amino acids. From germline, CDR1 is SGDLS and CDR2 YYNGEE. In nucleotides, the CDR3 is TGTGCCAGCAGCGTCCGAACAGGGACCACCGGGGAGCTGTTTTTT. It specifies CASSVRTGTTGELFF.

This clone was counted a single time. V is TRBV19 and J is TRBJ1-6; 7 nucleotides align to TRBD1. The germline V gene encodes CDR1 LNHDA and CDR2 SQIVND (reference sequence). The CDR3 contains 16 residues. The trim removed 4 bases at V and 7 bases at J, leaving 10 bases unmatched. The CDR3 bases are TGTGCCAGTAGTAGGATGCGGGACAGTACGAATTCACCCCTCCACTTT. Amino acids: CASSRMRDSTNSPLHF.

Notes on this clone: Other DNA sequences in the same sample also yield this CDR3. The gene calls are TRBV5-4 and TRBJ2-3, with D possibly TRBD2 on 5 matching bases. V lost 3 bases and J lost 4, with 12 bases in between. The CDR3 spans 14 residues. The germline gives CDR1 SGHNT, CDR2 YYREEE (reference sequence). The CDR3 DNA reads as TGTGCCAGCAGCTCAGCGGTAGCCGCAGATACGCAGTATTTT. It yields the protein CASSSAVAADTQYF.

V gene TRBV28 combines with J gene TRBJ1-3; D gene uncertain. Germline V CDR1 and CDR2: MDHEN, SYDVKM. V lost 5 bases, J lost 0 bases, and 8 bases lay in between. The CDR3 is 14 amino acids. This CDR3 reads CASSVTSSGNTIYF. The DNA of the CDR3 is TGTGCCAGCAGTGTTACAAGCTCTGGAAACACCATATATTTT. Complete variable domain (other parts from reference TRBV28 and TRBJ1-3): DVKVTQSSRYLVKRTGEKVFLECVQDMDHENMFWYRQDPGLGLRLIYFSYDVKMKEKGDIPEGYSVSREKKERFSLILESASTNQTSMYLCASSVTSSGNTIYFGEGSWLTVV.

The chain joins TRBV11-2 to TRBJ2-7; 9 bases fit TRBD1. V lost 6 bases, J lost 2 bases, and 5 bases stayed unmatched. CDR3 size: 14 residues. Germline V gene sequence: CDR1 SGHAT, CDR2 FQNNGV. The CDR3 here is CASSQDRGAYEQYF. The CDR3 coding sequence is TGTGCCAGCAGTCAAGACAGGGGGGCCTACGAGCAGTACTTC.

The J gene is TRBJ1-2, the V gene TRBV7-9, with TRBD1 matching over 7 bases. The J segment lost 7 bases and the V segment lost 5 bases, leaving 7 bases of the junction unmatched. CDR3 size: 13 residues. CDR1 is SEHNR and CDR2 is FQNEAQ in the germline V gene (reference sequence). CDR3: CASSPDRDGGYTF. DNA for the CDR3: TGTGCCAGCAGCCCAGACAGGGACGGTGGCTACACCTTC.

For this clone: Other DNA variants within this sample encode the same CDR3. The chain has TRBV6-1 and TRBJ2-1; D is uncertain. This CDR3 has 12 amino acids. Germline loops: CDR1 MNHNS, CDR2 SASEGT. V was shortened by 0 bases and J by 8 bases, with 5 bases between the two germline ends. The CDR3 bases are TGTGCCAGCAGTGAAGCGCTTGATGAGCAGTTCTTC. This sequence encodes CASSEALDEQFF.

The CDR3 nucleotides are TGTGCCTGGCGGACAGCCTCTGGAAACACCATATATTTT. It is translated as CAWRTASGNTIYF. The rearrangement joins TRBV30 to TRBJ1-3, with D maybe TRBD1 (6 bases). Germline-derived CDR1 and CDR2 are GTSNPN and SVGIG (reference sequence). Trimming took 5 bases from V and 0 from J, leaving 8 bases between them. CDR3 size: 13 residues.

This clone appeared once. The chain has TRBV9 and TRBJ2-7, with TRBD2 as a possible D gene (5 bases). Trimming pared 0 bases from V and 3 bases from J, leaving 19 bases between. Germline CDR1 and CDR2: SGDLS and YYNGEE. The CDR3 is 17 amino acids. The CDR3 region is CASSVGLSAAGDYEQYF. CDR3 coding DNA: TGTGCCAGCAGCGTAGGTTTGTCCGCCGCCGGGGACTACGAGCAGTACTTC.

CDR3 residues: CAWSVGRGFHF. The CDR3 nucleotides read TGTGCCTGGAGTGTAGGGAGGGGTTTCCACTTT. This chain joins TRBV30 and TRBJ1-6; D is perhaps TRBD1 (5 bases). The V end lost 0 bases, the J end lost 17 bases, and 11 bases lay between the germline ends. CDR1 GTSNPN and CDR2 SVGIG come from the germline V gene (reference sequence). There are 11 residues in the CDR3.

The gene calls are TRBV30 and TRBJ2-7; D may be TRBD1 (5 bases). The CDR3 loop spans 13 amino acids. The V gene lost 1 base and the J gene lost 4 bases, with 11 bases spanning the gap. In germline, CDR1 is GTSNPN, CDR2 SVGIG (reference sequence). The CDR3 is CAWSGTGTYEQYF. The DNA for the CDR3 is TGTGCCTGGAGTGGAACAGGTACTTACGAGCAGTACTTC.

The CDR3 bases are TGTGCCAGCAGTGCTAGCGGGGGGCCGGAGGAGACCCAGTACTTC. It codes for CASSASGGPEETQYF. The chain links TRBV2 to TRBJ2-5, with 11 bases identical to TRBD2. The CDR3 has 15 residues. Germline-derived CDR1 and CDR2 are SNHLY and FYNNEI. The trim removed 4 bases at V and 5 bases at J, leaving 6 bases unmatched. Drawing the rest from reference TRBV2 and TRBJ2-5, the complete variable domain is EPEVTQTPSHQVTQMGQEVILRCVPISNHLYFYWYRQILGQKVEFLVSFYNNEISEKSEIFDDQFSVERPDGSNFTLKIRSTKLEDSAMYFCASSASGGPEETQYFGPGTRLLVL.

This rearrangement joins TRBV5-8 to TRBJ1-6; a weak D match, TRBD1 (6 bases). Trimming took 0 bases from V and 4 from J, leaving 20 bases between them. CDR3 size: 19 residues. Germline assignment: CDR1 SGHTS and CDR2 YDEGEE. This CDR3 is CASSLAARGFLGYNSPLHF. The CDR3 coding sequence is TGTGCCAGCAGCTTGGCTGCTAGGGGGTTCCTGGGTTATAATTCACCCCTCCACTTT.

This clone was seen only once. The V gene is TRBV18, the J gene TRBJ2-7; the match to TRBD1 covers 11 bases. The CDR3 spans 13 residues. Per the germline V gene, CDR1 is KGHSH and CDR2 is LQKENI. The trim removed 3 bases at V and 7 bases at J, leaving 2 bases unmatched. The CDR3 sequence is CASSPGDRGEQYF. CDR3 nucleotide sequence: TGTGCCAGCTCACCTGGGGACAGGGGGGAGCAGTACTTC.

This clone occurred once. The V and J genes are TRBV7-2 and TRBJ1-2; D might be TRBD1 (5 bases). CDR3 length equals 16 residues. Germline assignment: CDR1 SGHTA and CDR2 FQGNSA. Trimming removed 2 bases at V and 5 bases at J, with 18 bases between. CDR3: CASSLTAGGGWYGYTF. The CDR3 nucleotides read TGTGCCAGCAGCTTAACCGCCGGGGGGGGATGGTATGGCTACACCTTC.

V gene TRBV7-9 combines with J gene TRBJ2-7; 7 nucleotides agree with TRBD1. Germline V CDR1 and CDR2: SEHNR, FQNEAQ (reference sequence). The V segment lost 0 bases and the J segment 1 base; nucleotides outside the gene matches: 9. The CDR3 sequence is 17 residues long. Written as DNA, the CDR3 is TGTGCCAGCAGCTTAGCGCTGGTAGGGGGCCGGTCCTACGAGCAGTACTTC. Its protein is CASSLALVGGRSYEQYF.

This chain uses TRBV15 with TRBJ2-3, with 8 bases fitting TRBD2. The CDR3 sequence is 13 residues long. Germline-derived CDR1 and CDR2 are LNHNV and YYDKDF (reference sequence). CDR3 sequence (DNA): TGTGCTACGAGGGAGACTAGCGCAGATACGCAGTATTTT. Its translation is CATRETSADTQYF.

The sample holds a few counts of this clone. The same CDR3 can be traced to other DNA sequences in this sample. The CDR3 nucleotides are TGTGCCTGGAGTGTACTTAGGACAGGGGGCATCTATGGCTACACCTTC. This gives the protein CAWSVLRTGGIYGYTF. The V call is TRBV30, the J call TRBJ1-2; 11 bases are shared with TRBD1. Germline V CDR1 and CDR2: GTSNPN, SVGIG (reference sequence). The CDR3 totals 16 residues. After removal of 0 bases from V and 4 bases from J, the junction contained 7 bases not matched to a gene.

This rearrangement joins TRBV5-6 to TRBJ2-1, with a possible D match to TRBD1 (5 bases). With 4 bases removed from V and 5 bases from J, the gap between germline ends came to 13 bases. Germline V gene data show CDR1 as SGHDT and CDR2 as YYEEEE. The CDR3 runs to 14 residues. CDR3 DNA sequence: TGTGCCAGCAGCCCAGGGTATGGGGACAATGAGCAGTTCTTC. Translation gives CASSPGYGDNEQFF. Filled out from reference TRBV5-6 and TRBJ2-1, the complete variable domain reads DAGVTQSPTHLIKTRGQQVTLRCSPKSGHDTVSWYQQALGQGPQFIFQYYEEEERQRGNFPDRFSGHQFPNYSSELNVNALLLGDSALYLCASSPGYGDNEQFFGPGTRLTVL.

The genes are TRBV28 and TRBJ1-5; no clear D gene. Per the germline V gene, CDR1 is MDHEN and CDR2 is SYDVKM. CDR3 length equals 13 residues. V was pared by 5 bases and J by 3 bases, with 8 bases between. The CDR3 nucleotides are TGTGCCAGCAGTCCCACACTCAATCAGCCCCAGCATTTT. Translating it yields CASSPTLNQPQHF.

The rearrangement uses TRBV5-1 and TRBJ1-6, with 7 bases that match TRBD1. The CDR3 loop spans 14 amino acids. Germline V gives CDR1 SGHRS, CDR2 YFSETQ. Losses at the gene ends were 4 bases for V and 7 bases for J; bases not matched to a gene: 5. CDR3 in DNA: TGCGCCAGCAGCACCAAGGGGGCCAATTCACCCCTCCACTTT. Translated, it gives CASSTKGANSPLHF.

J is TRBJ2-7 and V is TRBV5-1; the match to TRBD2 covers 15 bases. Per the germline V gene, CDR1 is SGHRS and CDR2 is YFSETQ. V lost 4 bases and J lost 1; bases outside the gene matches: 6. The length of the CDR3 is 17 residues. For the CDR3, the DNA is TGCGCCAGCAGCGGAGGACTAGCGGGGGGGAAATCCTACGAGCAGTACTTC. Residues: CASSGGLAGGKSYEQYF.